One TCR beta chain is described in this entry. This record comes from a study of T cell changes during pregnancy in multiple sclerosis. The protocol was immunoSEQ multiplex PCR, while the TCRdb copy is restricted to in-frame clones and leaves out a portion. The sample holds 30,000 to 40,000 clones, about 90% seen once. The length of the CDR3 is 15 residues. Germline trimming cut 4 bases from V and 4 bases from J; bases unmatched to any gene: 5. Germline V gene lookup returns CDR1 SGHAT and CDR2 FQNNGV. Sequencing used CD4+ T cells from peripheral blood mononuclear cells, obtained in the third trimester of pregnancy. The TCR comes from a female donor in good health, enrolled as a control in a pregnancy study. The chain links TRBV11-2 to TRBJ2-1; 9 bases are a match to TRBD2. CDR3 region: CASSSTSGPYNEQFF. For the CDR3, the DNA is TGTGCCAGCAGCTCTACTAGCGGGCCTTACAATGAGCAGTTCTTC.